The sequence of this TCR beta chain was determined in a study of T cell changes during pregnancy in multiple sclerosis. Some clones are missing from TCRdb's copy, which holds only in-frame ones; the method was immunoSEQ multiplex PCR. The sample lists some 85,000 clones, 85% to 95% occurring once. Germline CDR1 reads MGHDK; CDR2 reads SYGVNS. The V and J ends lost 8 bases and 0 bases respectively, with 8 bases between them. The CDR3 runs to 13 residues. The sample in question was peripheral blood, obtained in the third trimester of pregnancy. The chain is built from TRBV25-1 and TRBJ2-1; D is unresolved. The sequence derives from a female donor with multiple sclerosis, enrolled in a pregnancy study. This CDR3 is CASGISSYNEQFF. The CDR3 bases are TGTGCCAGCGGCATAAGCTCCTACAATGAGCAGTTCTTC.